One sample yielded the 7 T cell receptor beta chains listed below, sequenced in a study of T cell changes during pregnancy in multiple sclerosis (dated by TCRdb to the late 2010s). Libraries were prepared through the immunoSEQ multiplex PCR assay. The source is immuneACCESS, and TCRdb retained only in-frame sequences with V and J called. Part of the clones is not carried over; for the studies checked, unresolved V genes explain less than half of this, and the remainder is unexplained. The sample table records more than 85,000 clones; over 85% of these occur just once. Clones ranked in the top ten supply under 2% of the sample. Source: peripheral blood, taken after pregnancy. The receptors were gathered from a female donor in good health, enrolled as a control in a pregnancy study.

This chain links TRBV6-1 with TRBJ2-3, with TRBD1 matching 9 bases. The V segment lost 2 bases and the J segment 7 bases; nucleotides outside the gene matches: 4. This CDR3 comprises 14 residues. Germline lookup yields CDR1 MNHNS and CDR2 SASEGT. The CDR3 DNA follows: TGTGCCAGCAGTGAACCCGGGACAGGGCATACGCAGTATTTT. Translation gives CASSEPGTGHTQYF.

This chain joins TRBV7-2 and TRBJ2-3; D is ambiguous. Trimming took off 2 bases at V and 4 bases at J, with 7 bases between the two ends. The germline CDR1 and CDR2 sequences are SGHTA and FQGNSA. CDR3 length: 13 residues. Written as DNA, the CDR3 is TGTGCCAGCAGCTTAAAGCTTGCAGATACGCAGTATTTT. Amino acids: CASSLKLADTQYF.

The rearrangement links TRBV21-1 to TRBJ1-4. TRBV21-1 is a recognized pseudogene. The CDR3 consists of 15 residues. CDR3 in amino acids: CASTPGEGYNEKLFF. Written as DNA, the CDR3 is TGTGCCAGCACCCCAGGGGAGGGTTATAATGAAAAACTGTTTTTT.

The chain is built from TRBV29-1 and TRBJ2-1; tentatively, D is TRBD2 (6 bases). The CDR3 covers 12 residues. Germline V lookup: CDR1 SQVTM, CDR2 ANQGSEA. The V and J ends lost 6 bases and 4 bases respectively, with 10 bases between them. In DNA, the CDR3 is TGCAGCGTCTCCGGGACTTACAATGAGCAGTTCTTC. Protein sequence: CSVSGTYNEQFF.

J is TRBJ1-1 and V is TRBV6-5, with a tentative D call TRBD1 (6 bases). Trimming took 2 bases from V and 5 from J, leaving 9 bases between them. CDR1 is MNHEY and CDR2 is SVGAGI in the germline V gene. There are 13 residues in the CDR3. The CDR3 nucleotides are TGTGCCAGCAGTTACGGGGGGGCAACTGAAGCTTTCTTT. Its protein product is CASSYGGATEAFF.

The V gene is TRBV7-9, the J gene TRBJ2-7, with D possibly matching TRBD1 (5 bases). The CDR3 consists of 13 residues. In germline, CDR1 is SEHNR, CDR2 FQNEAQ (reference sequence). The V end was cut by 4 bases, the J end by 4 bases, with 11 bases between. The CDR3 region is CASSYAGRYEQYF. In nucleotides, the CDR3 is TGTGCCAGCAGCTATGCAGGGCGGTACGAGCAGTACTTC.

The chain is built from TRBV5-1 and TRBJ2-2; 8 nucleotides align to TRBD1. This CDR3 contains 14 residues. V lost 9 bases and J lost 4; bases outside the gene matches: 8. The V gene's germline CDR1 is SGHRS and CDR2 YFSETQ. The CDR3 is CATKGQGATGELFF. As DNA, the CDR3 is TGCGCCACCAAAGGACAGGGTGCCACCGGGGAGCTGTTTTTT.